The T cell receptor beta chain described here comes from a study of identical twins. Findings and caveats of the study: Whereas memory repertoires showed no such difference, abundant cord blood beta clonotypes carried fewer insertions. Zero-insertion analyses might be partly confounded by invariant T cells like MAIT and iNKT.

Only a few counts were recorded for this clonotype. Antigen specificity is unknown. A universal primer site came from template switching; cDNA carried unique molecular identifiers. In TCRdb, the 5' RACE reads were re-called with MiXCR into one record per CDR3 protein. The sample has around 480,000 distinct CDR3 sequences, 14% seen once. Germline V lookup: CDR1 SGHTA, CDR2 FQGNSA. CDR3 length: 15 residues. V lost 1 base and J 3 bases, leaving 12 bases between the germline ends. These same data were also listed under a study on yellow fever vaccine responses in identical twins. That work adds: Twins' vaccine T cell responses were reported to seem partly convergent and partly personalized.

This sequence was found in a woman younger than 35 in good health. This chain links TRBV7-2 with TRBJ1-1; D gene uncertain. Sequenced input: CD4+ T cells sorted from blood. CDR3 nucleotides: TGTGCCAGCAGCTTAGATGGTCCGGGCTACACTGAAGCTTTCTTT. Amino acid sequence: CASSLDGPGYTEAFF.